The next 5 T cell receptor beta chains were all read from a single sample in a study of cytomegalovirus exposure and HLA in healthy donors. The PCR employed 60 Vbeta primers together with 13 Jbeta primers. Profiling relied on immunoSEQ multiplex PCR, and the TCRdb table lists in-frame clones only, not all of them. Of approximately 180,000 clones in the sample, approximately 82% are singletons; the top ten hold 2% to 2.5%. Sequences were obtained from PBMCs. All receptors derive from a woman in her 30s in good health and CMV-seronegative.

The chain employs TRBV7-6 and TRBJ2-3; D not resolved. Germline V gives CDR1 SGHVS, CDR2 FNYEAQ. V lost 1 base to trimming and J lost 1 base, with 6 bases between them. The CDR3 consists of 14 residues. The CDR3 loop reads CASSLELGTDTQYF. In DNA, the CDR3 is TGTGCCAGCAGCTTAGAACTCGGCACAGATACGCAGTATTTT.

The chain is built from TRBV25-1 and TRBJ2-7; 7 bases match TRBD2. The CDR3 is 17 amino acids. V dropped 9 bases and J dropped 2; count of bases not matched to a gene: 19. Germline V gene sequence: CDR1 MGHDK, CDR2 SYGVNS. CDR3 nucleotides: TGTGCCAGTTCTCGAGCGGGGAGGAGCGGAATGACCTACGAGCAGTACTTC. This sequence encodes CASSRAGRSGMTYEQYF.

This chain links TRBV29-1 with TRBJ2-1; TRBD1 matches at 7 bases. CDR1 is SQVTM and CDR2 is ANQGSEA in the germline V gene. The trim removed 7 bases at V and 4 bases at J, leaving 7 bases unmatched. The CDR3 spans 13 residues. The CDR3 region has the DNA TGCAGCGGCAGGGACAGACCATACAATGAGCAGTTCTTC. Translating it yields CSGRDRPYNEQFF.

V usage is TRBV7-3 and J usage is TRBJ2-2, with TRBD2 matching over 7 bases. In germline, CDR1 is SGHTA, CDR2 FQGTGA. The CDR3 has 15 amino acids. The J segment lost 11 bases and the V segment lost 5 bases, leaving 14 bases of the junction unmatched. DNA of the CDR3: TGTGCCAGCAGCCCTTACGGGGGACTACCAACCGAGCTGTTTTTT. Residues: CASSPYGGLPTELFF. The full variable domain, with the rest looked up from reference TRBV7-3 and TRBJ2-2, is GAGVSQTPSNKVTEKGKYVELRCDPISGHTALYWYRQSLGQGPEFLIYFQGTGAADDSGLPNDRFFAVRPEGSVSTLKIQRTERGDSAVYLCASSPYGGLPTELFFGEGSRLTVL.

The chain couples TRBV21-1 to TRBJ2-1; the table's D call TRBD2 went unverified against the DNA. TRBV21-1 is a pseudogene segment. This CDR3 spans 16 amino acids. In DNA form, the CDR3 reads TGTGCCAGCAGCAAAGTTCCCGGGGGGGCAAGCGATGAGCAGTTCTTC. Translated, it gives CASSKVPGGASDEQFF.